This T cell receptor beta chain was recovered during a study of naive and memory T cell subsets. Findings and caveats of the study: Findings for naive and memory subsets could not be checked against ground truth. RNA-based TCR counts may shift with T cell activation and differentiation. A clonotype means one alpha or beta sequence, not an alpha/beta pair.

An equimolar mix of two oligonucleotides served as the beta constant-region primer for TRBC1 and TRBC2. The cDNA 3' end received a ligated single-stranded oligonucleotide carrying the SP2 primer and a 12-nucleotide UMI. TCRdb itself ran the UMI-ligation and nested PCR reads through MiXCR, one entry per CDR3 protein. Among approximately 140,000 distinct CDR3 sequences listed, over 15% were seen once. Germline lookup yields CDR1 MNHNS and CDR2 SASEGT. Trimming removed 6 bases at V and 0 bases at J, with 11 bases between. The CDR3 contains 14 residues. A remark on this clonotype: Antigen specificity is unknown.

What was sequenced was naive CD4+ T cells from blood. This clonotype was sampled from a human donor in good health. The gene calls are TRBV6-1 and TRBJ1-1, with D unresolved. The CDR3 is CASSAGHLNTEAFF. The DNA of the CDR3 is TGTGCCAGCAGCGCTGGGCATTTGAACACTGAAGCTTTCTTT.